A single sample is the source of the 27 T cell receptor beta chains below, sequenced in a study of blood T cell repertoires in COVID-19. Only in-frame clones appear in the TCRdb table, and some are missing; sequencing was by immunoSEQ multiplex PCR. The data contain about 270,000 clones, approximately 90% of them singletons. The sequenced material came from PBMCs or T cells enriched from blood (not recorded which). These receptor sequences come from a woman between 45 and 60 years old who had recovered from COVID-19.

This clone was counted once. The chain employs TRBV4-2 and TRBJ2-3, with TRBD2 matching 12 bases. Per germline, CDR1 LGHNA and CDR2 YNFKEQ. The V and J ends lost 0 bases and 6 bases, in that order; junction bases with no gene match: 4. The CDR3 contains 16 residues. The CDR3 reads CASSQDGTSGFDTQYF. The CDR3 region has the DNA TGTGCCAGCAGCCAAGATGGGACTAGCGGGTTTGATACGCAGTATTTT.

This chain uses TRBV3-1 (or the pseudogene TRBV3-2) with TRBJ2-3, with D uncertain. CDR1 LGHDT and CDR2 YNNKEL come from the germline V gene (reference sequence). Deletions cut 0 bases from V and 3 bases from J, with 7 bases between. The CDR3 extends over 14 amino acids. The DNA of the CDR3 is TGTGCCAGCAGCCAAGATACCGGTACAGATACGCAGTATTTT. Translated, it gives CASSQDTGTDTQYF.

The chain links TRBV12-3 or TRBV12-4 to TRBJ2-1; D unresolved. V lost 3 bases and J lost 7, with 10 bases in between. There are 13 residues in the CDR3. The CDR3 nucleotides are TGTGCCAGCAGTTTCTCTAGTATGAATGAGCAGTTCTTC. Its protein is CASSFSSMNEQFF.

The genes are TRBV7-2 and TRBJ1-5; D perhaps matches TRBD1 (6 bases). This CDR3 region has 16 residues. V lost 5 bases and J lost 2, with 16 bases in between. Germline loops: CDR1 SGHTA, CDR2 FQGNSA. The CDR3 DNA sequence: TGTGCCAGCAGCCCCCGGGCAGGGGCAGGCAATCAGCCCCAGCATTTT. The encoded protein is CASSPRAGAGNQPQHF. Full variable domain (missing parts from reference TRBV7-2 and TRBJ1-5): GAGVSQSPSNKVTEKGKDVELRCDPISGHTALYWYRQSLGQGLEFLIYFQGNSAPDKSGLPSDRFSAERTGGSVSTLTIQRTQQEDSAVYLCASSPRAGAGNQPQHFGDGTRLSIL.

The V and J genes are TRBV5-4 and TRBJ1-6; 10 positions match TRBD1. Germline values: CDR1 SGHNT, CDR2 YYREEE (reference sequence). Losses at the gene ends were 0 bases for V and 8 bases for J; bases not matched to a gene: 2. The CDR3 has 15 amino acids. As DNA, the CDR3 is TGTGCCAGCAGCTTGGAGACAGGGGGCGATTCACCCCTCCACTTT. Protein: CASSLETGGDSPLHF.

V usage is TRBV20-1 and J usage is TRBJ1-5, with D perhaps matching TRBD1 (5 bases). Trimming shortened V by 3 bases and J by 2 bases, and 11 bases separated the two germline ends. The germline V gene encodes CDR1 DFQATT and CDR2 SNEGSKA (reference sequence). This CDR3 has 14 amino acids. CDR3 DNA: TGCAGTGCTAGTACGGGGGATGGCAATCAGCCCCAGCATTTT. Amino acids: CSASTGDGNQPQHF.

The J gene is TRBJ1-2, the V gene TRBV6-5, with D unresolved. CDR1 and CDR2 (germline): MNHEY, SVGAGI. Trimming removed 2 bases at V and 1 base at J, with 8 bases between. The CDR3 spans 14 residues. In nucleotides, the CDR3 is TGTGCCAGCAGTTACACGGCGGGTAACTATGGCTACACCTTC. This translates into CASSYTAGNYGYTF.

The gene calls are TRBV28 and TRBJ1-3, with no clear D. V was pared by 8 bases and J by 0 bases, with 11 bases between. From germline, CDR1 is MDHEN and CDR2 SYDVKM. The CDR3 runs to 14 residues. This CDR3 is CASQGGGSGNTIYF. CDR3 nucleotides: TGTGCCAGCCAAGGAGGAGGCTCTGGAAACACCATATATTTT.

The chain employs TRBV15 and TRBJ1-5; D might be TRBD1 (5 bases). The CDR3 has 15 amino acids. Per germline, CDR1 LNHNV and CDR2 YYDKDF (reference sequence). The V and J ends lost 0 bases and 9 bases respectively, with 15 bases between them. The CDR3 region is CATSRDLGEARPQHF. CDR3 nucleotide sequence: TGTGCCACCAGCAGAGATTTGGGGGAGGCTAGGCCCCAGCATTTT.

The table lists this clone with a count of one. V usage is TRBV12-3 or TRBV12-4 and J usage is TRBJ1-5, with D unresolved. This CDR3 comprises 13 residues. Trimming took 6 bases from V and 4 from J, leaving 10 bases between them. This CDR3 is CASSLWENQPQHF. DNA of the CDR3: TGTGCCAGCAGCCTCTGGGAGAATCAGCCCCAGCATTTT.

The chain links TRBV30 to TRBJ1-1; D may be TRBD1 (5 bases). The V end was cut by 0 bases, the J end by 4 bases, with 12 bases between. This CDR3 region has 14 residues. The germline V gene has CDR1 GTSNPN and CDR2 SVGIG (reference sequence). The DNA of the CDR3 is TGTGCCTGGAGTGTACCCTCTAGGGGCACTGAAGCTTTCTTT. Its protein is CAWSVPSRGTEAFF.

The chain uses TRBV19 and TRBJ1-5; 7 bases map to TRBD1. The CDR3 contains 15 residues. The V gene end was trimmed by 3 bases and the J gene end by 1 base; junction bases not matched to a gene: 3. The germline CDR1 and CDR2 sequences are LNHDA and SQIVND (reference sequence). CDR3 DNA sequence: TGTGCCAGTAGTATTGGGACAGCAAGCAATCAGCCCCAGCATTTT. Residues: CASSIGTASNQPQHF. The full variable domain, completed using reference TRBV19 and TRBJ1-5, is DGGITQSPKYLFRKEGQNVTLSCEQNLNHDAMYWYRQDPGQGLRLIYYSQIVNDFQKGDIAEGYSVSREKKESFPLTVTSAQKNPTAFYLCASSIGTASNQPQHFGDGTRLSIL.

This CDR3 is CAMGTGGNSPLHF. In DNA form, the CDR3 reads TGTGCCATGGGGACAGGGGGAAATTCACCCCTCCACTTT. The V call is TRBV7-2, the J call TRBJ1-6; 11 bases match TRBD1. Germline V gene sequence: CDR1 SGHTA, CDR2 FQGNSA. This CDR3 comprises 13 residues. V trimming: 10 bases; J trimming: 7 bases; junction bases outside the gene matches: 3.

J is TRBJ2-7 and V is TRBV7-3, with 7 bases fitting TRBD2. The CDR3 is 15 residues long. Germline CDR1 and CDR2: SGHTA and FQGTGA. J was trimmed by 4 bases and V by 4 bases; bases with no gene match: 10. CDR3 sequence: CASSYSSGSTYEQYF. Written as DNA, the CDR3 is TGTGCCAGCAGCTACTCTAGCGGAAGCACTTACGAGCAGTACTTC. Supplemented by reference TRBV7-3 and TRBJ2-7, the full variable domain reads GAGVSQTPSNKVTEKGKYVELRCDPISGHTALYWYRQSLGQGPEFLIYFQGTGAADDSGLPNDRFFAVRPEGSVSTLKIQRTERGDSAVYLCASSYSSGSTYEQYFGPGTRLTVT.

The rearrangement joins TRBV9 to TRBJ2-3; tentatively, D is TRBD2 (5 bases). Trimming shortened V by 0 bases and J by 2 bases, and 16 bases separated the two germline ends. Germline V gene lookup returns CDR1 SGDLS and CDR2 YYNGEE. This CDR3 is built from 17 residues. For the CDR3, the DNA is TGTGCCAGCAGCGTAGCTGTAGCGCCTCGGGTCACAGATACGCAGTATTTT. It codes for CASSVAVAPRVTDTQYF.

V and J are TRBV11-1 and TRBJ2-1; 9 bases are shared with TRBD2. CDR1 and CDR2 from the germline V gene are SGHAT and FQDESV (reference sequence). The V gene end was trimmed by 0 bases and the J gene end by 1 base; junction bases not matched to a gene: 1. The CDR3 runs to 16 residues. CDR3 loop: CASSLASGSSYNEQFF. The CDR3 DNA reads as TGTGCCAGCAGCTTAGCTAGCGGGAGTTCCTACAATGAGCAGTTCTTC.

V gene TRBV4-3 combines with J gene TRBJ2-7, with 8 bases matching TRBD1. This CDR3 has 15 amino acids. Trimming removed 2 bases from V and 6 bases from J; junction bases left unmatched: 9. In germline, CDR1 is LGHNA, CDR2 YSLEER. The DNA for the CDR3 is TGCGCCAGCAGCCAACGACAGGGGCAGGGGCTCGAGCAGTACTTC. It encodes CASSQRQGQGLEQYF.

The chain employs TRBV2 and TRBJ2-3; TRBD2 matches at 8 bases. V was clipped by 7 bases and J by 1 base; unmatched bases: 4. The CDR3 length is 14 residues. CDR1 is SNHLY and CDR2 is FYNNEI in the germline V gene. CDR3: CASTKLAGTDTQYF. DNA for the CDR3: TGTGCCAGCACGAAACTAGCGGGCACAGATACGCAGTATTTT. The complete variable domain, with remaining parts taken from reference TRBV2 and TRBJ2-3, reads EPEVTQTPSHQVTQMGQEVILRCVPISNHLYFYWYRQILGQKVEFLVSFYNNEISEKSEIFDDQFSVERPDGSNFTLKIRSTKLEDSAMYFCASTKLAGTDTQYFGPGTRLTVL.

The V and J genes are TRBV28 and TRBJ2-1; 7 bases line up with TRBD2. The CDR3 has 16 amino acids. V shed 5 bases and J 3 bases; nucleotides not matched to a gene: 10. The germline V gene encodes CDR1 MDHEN and CDR2 SYDVKM. CDR3 sequence reads: CASSPRPGGSYNEQFF. The CDR3 coding sequence is TGTGCCAGCAGTCCCCGCCCGGGGGGTAGCTACAATGAGCAGTTCTTC. Based on the CDR3 plus reference TRBV28 and TRBJ2-1, the full variable domain is DVKVTQSSRYLVKRTGEKVFLECVQDMDHENMFWYRQDPGLGLRLIYFSYDVKMKEKGDIPEGYSVSREKKERFSLILESASTNQTSMYLCASSPRPGGSYNEQFFGPGTRLTVL.

The V gene is TRBV4-1, the J gene TRBJ1-2, with 8 bases identical to TRBD1. Germline-derived CDR1 and CDR2 are MGHRA and YSYEKL. CDR3 length: 15 residues. V dropped 1 base and J dropped 7; count of bases not matched to a gene: 8. CDR3 in DNA: TGCGCCAGCAGCCAAGGGACAGGGAGCGCCTTTGGCTACACCTTC. As protein: CASSQGTGSAFGYTF.

CDR3 region: CASSSRTGKGVEQYF. The DNA of the CDR3 is TGTGCCAGCAGTTCTAGGACAGGGAAGGGTGTCGAGCAGTACTTC. The V gene is TRBV28, the J gene TRBJ2-7, with 8 bases aligning to TRBD1. Trimming cost V 4 bases and J 6 bases; bases outside gene matches: 11. The CDR3 is 15 amino acids. Per germline, CDR1 MDHEN and CDR2 SYDVKM.

V usage is TRBV6-5 and J usage is TRBJ2-4; maybe TRBD2 (5 bases). With 10 bases removed from V and 0 bases from J, the gap between germline ends came to 16 bases. The V gene's germline CDR1 is MNHEY and CDR2 SVGAGI. This CDR3 is 15 amino acids long. The CDR3 DNA follows: TGTGCCATCCGGGGAGAACCCTTAGCCAAAAACATTCAGTACTTC. Translating gives CAIRGEPLAKNIQYF.

The rearrangement links TRBV19 to TRBJ2-5; D unclear. Trimming took off 5 bases at V and 2 bases at J, with 12 bases between the two ends. This CDR3 is built from 14 residues. Per the germline V gene, CDR1 is LNHDA and CDR2 is SQIVND (reference sequence). The DNA of the CDR3 is TGTGCCAGTAGTTCACTACGGTATCAAGAGACCCAGTACTTC. Its protein product is CASSSLRYQETQYF.

The genes are TRBV9 and TRBJ1-3; TRBD1 agrees at 7 bases. Germline values: CDR1 SGDLS, CDR2 YYNGEE. This CDR3 has 18 residues. Germline trimming cut 3 bases from V and 5 bases from J; bases unmatched to any gene: 17. The CDR3 sequence is CASSATLLTGTARNTIYF. CDR3 coding DNA: TGTGCCAGCAGCGCCACCCTGCTAACCGGGACAGCTAGAAACACCATATATTTT.

V is TRBV2 and J is TRBJ1-5; D gene unclear. Germline V lookup: CDR1 SNHLY, CDR2 FYNNEI. The CDR3 spans 11 residues. V was clipped by 4 bases and J by 9 bases, with 7 bases between them. Here the CDR3 reads CASSGGWPQHF. CDR3 in DNA: TGTGCCAGCAGTGGAGGTTGGCCCCAGCATTTT.

Only one count was recorded for this clone. The chain is built from TRBV4-3 and TRBJ2-1, with TRBD2 identical over 9 bases. There are 17 residues in the CDR3. The J segment lost 8 bases and the V segment lost 5 bases, leaving 16 bases of the junction unmatched. The germline CDR1 and CDR2 sequences are LGHNA and YSLEER. CDR3 coding DNA: TGCGCCAGCAGCGAAAGTCGGGCTAGCGGGATTTCGGATGAGCAGTTCTTC. Protein product: CASSESRASGISDEQFF.

This chain links TRBV28 with TRBJ1-4; D possibly corresponds to TRBD1 (5 bases). CDR1 is MDHEN, CDR2 SYDVKM, per germline. Trimming cost V 6 bases and J 7 bases, with 18 bases left between them. This CDR3 is 15 amino acids long. DNA of the CDR3: TGTGCCAGCAGAAAACAACAGGCAGGTGGTGAAAAACTGTTTTTT. Amino acids: CASRKQQAGGEKLFF.